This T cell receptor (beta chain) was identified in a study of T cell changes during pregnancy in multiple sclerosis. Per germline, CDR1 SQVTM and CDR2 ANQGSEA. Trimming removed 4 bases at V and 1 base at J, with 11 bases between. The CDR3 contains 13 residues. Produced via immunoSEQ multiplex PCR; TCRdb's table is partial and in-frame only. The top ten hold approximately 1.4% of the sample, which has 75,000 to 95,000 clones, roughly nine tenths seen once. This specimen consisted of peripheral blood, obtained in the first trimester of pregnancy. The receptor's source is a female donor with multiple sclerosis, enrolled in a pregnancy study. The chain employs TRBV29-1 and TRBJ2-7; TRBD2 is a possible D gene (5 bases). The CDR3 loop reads CSVVSGPSYEQYF. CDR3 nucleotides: TGCAGCGTTGTCAGCGGACCTTCCTACGAGCAGTACTTC.